This entry describes one TCR beta chain. The antigen is not known. This CDR3 spans 13 amino acids. The germline V and J ends were trimmed by 2 bases and 10 bases, with 12 bases remaining between them. The germline V gene encodes CDR1 SGHAT and CDR2 FQNNGV. This sample is part of a study of cytomegalovirus exposure and HLA in healthy donors. Use of 60 Vbeta and 13 Jbeta primers characterized the PCR. Data came from immunoSEQ multiplex PCR; TCRdb stores just in-frame clones and leaves some out. Among about 140,000 clones listed, about 80% were seen once. Study-wide results and limits: Presence/absence analyses treated sequencing depth as roughly uniform across donors.

This TCR was recovered from a man aged 30 to 39 in good health and CMV-seropositive. What was sequenced was PBMCs. The V and J genes are TRBV11-2 and TRBJ2-1; D might be TRBD2 (5 bases). The CDR3 is CASSLQAVPEQFF. The DNA for the CDR3 is TGTGCCAGCAGCTTACAAGCGGTTCCCGAGCAGTTCTTC.